This T cell receptor beta chain is from a study of cytomegalovirus exposure and HLA in healthy donors. Whole-study results and caveats: One cluster of highly shared sequence variants probably arose as a sequencing artifact. Reportedly, diagnosis of cytomegalovirus status by the classifier showed high specificity and sensitivity.

V was shortened by 2 bases and J by 2 bases, with 7 bases between the two germline ends. Per the germline V gene, CDR1 is SEHNR and CDR2 is FQNEAQ (reference sequence). CDR3 length: 15 amino acids. Of note for this clone: What it binds is not known.

With 60 Vbeta and 13 Jbeta primers, the PCR was carried out. Profiled with immunoSEQ multiplex PCR; TCRdb holds only in-frame clones, not every one. The top ten hold around 2% of the sample, which has about 67,000 clones, about 65% seen once. Source material: PBMCs. The clonotype originates from a woman in her twenties or thirties in good health and CMV-seronegative. The rearrangement joins TRBV7-9 to TRBJ2-6, with D perhaps matching TRBD1 (6 bases). CDR3 in amino acids: CASSLRQAGANVLTF. CDR3 nucleotide sequence: TGTGCCAGCAGCTTAAGACAGGCTGGGGCCAACGTCCTGACTTTC. The entire variable domain, with the rest obtained from reference TRBV7-9 and TRBJ2-6, is as follows: DTGVSQNPRHKITKRGQNVTFRCDPISEHNRLYWYRQTLGQGPEFLTYFQNEAQLEKSRLLSDRFSAERPKGSFSTLEIQRTEQGDSAMYLCASSLRQAGANVLTFGAGSRLTVL.